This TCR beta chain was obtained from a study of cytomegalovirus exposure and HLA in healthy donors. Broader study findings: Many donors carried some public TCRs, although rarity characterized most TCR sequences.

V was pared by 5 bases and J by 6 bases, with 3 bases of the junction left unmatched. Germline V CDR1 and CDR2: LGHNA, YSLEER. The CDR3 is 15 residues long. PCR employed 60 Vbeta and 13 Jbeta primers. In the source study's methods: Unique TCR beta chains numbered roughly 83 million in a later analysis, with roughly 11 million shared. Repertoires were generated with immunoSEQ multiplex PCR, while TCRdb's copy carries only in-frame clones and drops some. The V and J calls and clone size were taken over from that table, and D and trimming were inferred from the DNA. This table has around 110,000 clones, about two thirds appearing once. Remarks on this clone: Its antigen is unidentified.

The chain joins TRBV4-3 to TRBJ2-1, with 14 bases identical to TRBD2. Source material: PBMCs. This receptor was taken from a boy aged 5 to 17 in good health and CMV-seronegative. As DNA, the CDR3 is TGCGCCAGCAGCTATGGACTAGCGGGGGGCAATGAGCAGTTCTTC. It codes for CASSYGLAGGNEQFF.